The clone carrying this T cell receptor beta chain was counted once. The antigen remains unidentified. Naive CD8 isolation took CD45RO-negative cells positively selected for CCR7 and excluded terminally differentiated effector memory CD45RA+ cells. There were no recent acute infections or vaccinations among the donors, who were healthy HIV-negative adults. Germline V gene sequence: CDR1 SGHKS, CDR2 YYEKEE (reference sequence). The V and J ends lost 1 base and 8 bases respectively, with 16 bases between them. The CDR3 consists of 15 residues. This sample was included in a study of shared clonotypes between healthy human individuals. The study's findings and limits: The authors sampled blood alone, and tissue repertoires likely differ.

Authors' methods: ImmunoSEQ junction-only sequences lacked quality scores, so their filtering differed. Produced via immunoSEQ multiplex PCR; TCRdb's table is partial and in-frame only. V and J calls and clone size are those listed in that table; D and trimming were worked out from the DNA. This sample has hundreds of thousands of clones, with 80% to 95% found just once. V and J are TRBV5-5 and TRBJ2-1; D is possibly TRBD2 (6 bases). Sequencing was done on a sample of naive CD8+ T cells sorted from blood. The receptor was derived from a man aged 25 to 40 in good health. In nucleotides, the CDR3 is TGTGCCAGCAGCTTGTTTCCGGGAGTTATCGATGAGCAGTTCTTC. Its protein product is CASSLFPGVIDEQFF.